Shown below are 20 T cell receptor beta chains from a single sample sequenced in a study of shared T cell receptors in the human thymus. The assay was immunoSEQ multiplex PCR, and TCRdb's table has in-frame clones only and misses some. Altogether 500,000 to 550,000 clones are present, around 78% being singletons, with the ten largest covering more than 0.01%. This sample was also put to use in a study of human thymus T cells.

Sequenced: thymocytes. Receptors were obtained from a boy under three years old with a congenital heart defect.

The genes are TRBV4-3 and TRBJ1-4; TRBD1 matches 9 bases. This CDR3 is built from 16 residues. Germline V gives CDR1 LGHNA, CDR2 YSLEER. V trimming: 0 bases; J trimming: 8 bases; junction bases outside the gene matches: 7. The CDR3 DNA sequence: TGCGCCAGCAGCCAAGATGCGGGACAGGGAACCGAAAAACTGTTTTTT. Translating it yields CASSQDAGQGTEKLFF.

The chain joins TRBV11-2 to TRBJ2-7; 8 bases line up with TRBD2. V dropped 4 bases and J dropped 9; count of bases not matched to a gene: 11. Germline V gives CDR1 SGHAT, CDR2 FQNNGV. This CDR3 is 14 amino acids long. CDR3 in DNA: TGTGCCAGCAGCTCCTCCGGGACTAGGTTCGTGCAGTACTTC. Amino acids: CASSSSGTRFVQYF.

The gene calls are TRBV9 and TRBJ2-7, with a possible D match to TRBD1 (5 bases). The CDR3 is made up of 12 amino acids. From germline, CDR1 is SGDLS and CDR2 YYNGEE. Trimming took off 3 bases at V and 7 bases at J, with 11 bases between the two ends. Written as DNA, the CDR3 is TGTGCCAGCAGCGGACAGCGACCGGAGCAGTACTTC. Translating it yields CASSGQRPEQYF. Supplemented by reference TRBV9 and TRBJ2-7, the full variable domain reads DSGVTQTPKHLITATGQRVTLRCSPRSGDLSVYWYQQSLDQGLQFLIQYYNGEERAKGNILERFSAQQFPDLHSELNLSSLELGDSALYFCASSGQRPEQYFGPGTRLTVT.

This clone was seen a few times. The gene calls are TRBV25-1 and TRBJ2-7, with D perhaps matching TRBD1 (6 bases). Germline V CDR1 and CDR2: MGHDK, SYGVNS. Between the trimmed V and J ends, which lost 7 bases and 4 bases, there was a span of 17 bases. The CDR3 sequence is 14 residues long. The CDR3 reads CASTPRGKRYEQYF. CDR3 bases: TGTGCCAGCACTCCCAGGGGAAAGAGGTACGAGCAGTACTTC.

The CDR3 reads CASSPWRDREGEAFF. The CDR3 DNA follows: TGTGCCAGCTCACCATGGAGGGACAGGGAGGGTGAAGCTTTCTTT. The chain has TRBV18 and TRBJ1-1; 9 positions agree with TRBD1. The CDR3 consists of 15 residues. Germline V gene data show CDR1 as KGHSH and CDR2 as LQKENI. The V segment lost 2 bases and the J segment 7 bases; nucleotides outside the gene matches: 8.

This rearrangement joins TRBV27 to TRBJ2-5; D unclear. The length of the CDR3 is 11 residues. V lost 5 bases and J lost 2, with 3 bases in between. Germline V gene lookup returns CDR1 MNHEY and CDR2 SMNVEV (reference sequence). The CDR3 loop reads CASSPQETQYF. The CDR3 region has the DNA TGTGCCAGCAGTCCACAAGAGACCCAGTACTTC.

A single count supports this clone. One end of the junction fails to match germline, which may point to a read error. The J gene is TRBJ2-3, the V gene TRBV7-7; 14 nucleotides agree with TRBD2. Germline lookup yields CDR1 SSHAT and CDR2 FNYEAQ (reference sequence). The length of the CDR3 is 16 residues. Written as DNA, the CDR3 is TGTGCTAGCAGCATCGGGACTAGCGGGAGTCCAGATACGCAGTATTTT. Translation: CASSIGTSGSPDTQYF.

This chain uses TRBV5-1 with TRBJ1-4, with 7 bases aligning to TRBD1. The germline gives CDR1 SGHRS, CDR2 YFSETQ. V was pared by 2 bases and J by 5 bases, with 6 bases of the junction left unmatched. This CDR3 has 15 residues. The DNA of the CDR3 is TGCGCCAGCAGCTTCAAGGGGGCGGAGAATGAAAAACTGTTTTTT. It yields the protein CASSFKGAENEKLFF.

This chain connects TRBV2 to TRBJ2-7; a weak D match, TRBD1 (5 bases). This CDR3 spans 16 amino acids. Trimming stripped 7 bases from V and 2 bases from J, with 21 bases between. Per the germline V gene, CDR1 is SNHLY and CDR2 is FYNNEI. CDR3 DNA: TGTGCCAGCAAGGGTTCAGGGCGGAAAACTGCCTACGAGCAGTACTTC. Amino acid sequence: CASKGSGRKTAYEQYF. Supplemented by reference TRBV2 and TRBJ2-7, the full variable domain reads EPEVTQTPSHQVTQMGQEVILRCVPISNHLYFYWYRQILGQKVEFLVSFYNNEISEKSEIFDDQFSVERPDGSNFTLKIRSTKLEDSAMYFCASKGSGRKTAYEQYFGPGTRLTVT.

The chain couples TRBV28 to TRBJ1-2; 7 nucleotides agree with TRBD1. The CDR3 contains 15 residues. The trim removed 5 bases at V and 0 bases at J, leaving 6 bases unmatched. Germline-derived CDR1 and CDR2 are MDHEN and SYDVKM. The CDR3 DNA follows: TGTGCCAGCAGTCCTGGACAGGTGCCTAACTATGGCTACACCTTC. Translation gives CASSPGQVPNYGYTF.

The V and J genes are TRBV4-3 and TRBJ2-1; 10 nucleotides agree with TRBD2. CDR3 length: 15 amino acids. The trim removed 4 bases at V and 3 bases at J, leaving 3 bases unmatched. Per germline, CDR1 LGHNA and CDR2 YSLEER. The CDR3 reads CASSPGLASYNEQFF. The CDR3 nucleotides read TGCGCCAGCAGCCCGGGACTAGCGAGCTACAATGAGCAGTTCTTC.

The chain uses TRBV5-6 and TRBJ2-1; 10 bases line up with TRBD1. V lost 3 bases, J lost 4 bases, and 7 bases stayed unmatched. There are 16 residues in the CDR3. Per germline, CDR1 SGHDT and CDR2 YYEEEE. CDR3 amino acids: CASSSPGTGDYNEQFF. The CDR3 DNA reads TGTGCCAGCAGCTCCCCCGGGACAGGGGATTACAATGAGCAGTTCTTC.

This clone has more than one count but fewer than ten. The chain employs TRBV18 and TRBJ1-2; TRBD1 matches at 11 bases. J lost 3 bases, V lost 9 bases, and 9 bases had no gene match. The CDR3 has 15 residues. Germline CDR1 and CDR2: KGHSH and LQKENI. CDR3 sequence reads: CASRPGQGDDYGYTF. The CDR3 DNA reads TGTGCCAGTCGCCCGGGACAGGGGGATGACTATGGCTACACCTTC.

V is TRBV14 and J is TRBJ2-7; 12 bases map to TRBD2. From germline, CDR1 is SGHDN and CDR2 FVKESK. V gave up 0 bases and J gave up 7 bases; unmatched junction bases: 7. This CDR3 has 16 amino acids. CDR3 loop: CASSQDPGLAGTEQYF. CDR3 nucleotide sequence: TGTGCCAGCAGCCAAGATCCGGGACTAGCGGGTACGGAGCAGTACTTC.

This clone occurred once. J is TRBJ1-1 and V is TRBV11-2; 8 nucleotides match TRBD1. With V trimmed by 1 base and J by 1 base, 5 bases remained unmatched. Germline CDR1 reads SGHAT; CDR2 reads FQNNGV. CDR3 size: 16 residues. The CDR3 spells CASSLARDRTNTEAFF. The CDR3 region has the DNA TGTGCCAGCAGCTTAGCCCGGGACAGGACGAACACTGAAGCTTTCTTT.

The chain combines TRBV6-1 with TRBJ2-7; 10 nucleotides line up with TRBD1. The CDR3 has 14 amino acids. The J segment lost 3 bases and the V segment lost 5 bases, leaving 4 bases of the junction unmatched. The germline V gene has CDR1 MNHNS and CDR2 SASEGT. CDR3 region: CASSFRDRGYEQYF. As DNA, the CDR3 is TGTGCCAGCAGTTTCCGGGACAGGGGCTACGAGCAGTACTTC.

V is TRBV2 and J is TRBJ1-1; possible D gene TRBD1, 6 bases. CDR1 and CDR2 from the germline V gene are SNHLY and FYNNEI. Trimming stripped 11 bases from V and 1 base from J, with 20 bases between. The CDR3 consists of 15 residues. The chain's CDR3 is CAARDTPEENTEAFF. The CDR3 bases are TGTGCCGCCCGGGACACCCCCGAAGAGAACACTGAAGCTTTCTTT. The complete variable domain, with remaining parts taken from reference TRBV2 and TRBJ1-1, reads EPEVTQTPSHQVTQMGQEVILRCVPISNHLYFYWYRQILGQKVEFLVSFYNNEISEKSEIFDDQFSVERPDGSNFTLKIRSTKLEDSAMYFCAARDTPEENTEAFFGQGTRLTVV.

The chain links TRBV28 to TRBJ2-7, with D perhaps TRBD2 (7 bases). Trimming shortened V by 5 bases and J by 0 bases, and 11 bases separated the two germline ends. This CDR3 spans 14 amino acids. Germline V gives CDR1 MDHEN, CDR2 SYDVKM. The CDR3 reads CASSRGGLSYEQYF. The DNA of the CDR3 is TGTGCCAGCAGTCGCGGGGGCCTCTCCTACGAGCAGTACTTC.

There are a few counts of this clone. CDR3 coding DNA: TGTGCCAGCAGCCAGGATACAGGGGTAAGGGGCTACACCTTC. It specifies CASSQDTGVRGYTF. This sequence joins TRBV4-2 and TRBJ1-2; 7 bases are shared with TRBD1. This CDR3 is 14 amino acids long. Trimming at V came to 3 bases and at J to 8 bases, leaving 9 bases not matched to a gene. Germline loops: CDR1 LGHNA, CDR2 YNFKEQ.

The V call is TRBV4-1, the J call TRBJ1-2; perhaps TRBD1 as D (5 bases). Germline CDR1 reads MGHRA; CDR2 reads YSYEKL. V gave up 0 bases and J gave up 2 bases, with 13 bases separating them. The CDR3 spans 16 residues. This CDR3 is CASSQDLVTGNYGYTF. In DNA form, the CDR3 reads TGCGCCAGCAGCCAAGATCTTGTCACAGGCAACTATGGCTACACCTTC.